This T cell receptor (beta chain) was recovered during a study of blood T cell repertoires in COVID-19. Study summary: The analysed material was cDNA or gDNA that came from T cells, B-cell-depleted T cells, or PBMCs.

CDR1 WNHNN and CDR2 SYGVQD come from the germline V gene (reference sequence). Between the trimmed V and J ends, which lost 2 bases and 5 bases, there was a span of 24 bases. This CDR3 is built from 18 residues. Per the study methods: Estimation of nucleated cell counts was performed using reference gene primer amplification. Clones were read by immunoSEQ multiplex PCR, and TCRdb kept only the in-frame ones, dropping some. V, J and clone size reflect that table, while D and trimming were determined from the DNA. The table shows almost 300,000 clones, with roughly 89% occurring only once. The TCR was taken from a woman aged 25 to 39 with COVID-19, enrolled during active disease. Sequencing was performed on peripheral blood. The chain employs TRBV10-1 and TRBJ2-5; a possible D gene is TRBD2 (5 bases). The CDR3 bases are TGCGCCAGCAGTGAGCTGGGGTGGACGGACTCAAGACATGAGACCCAGTACTTC. Amino acids: CASSELGWTDSRHETQYF.